This T cell receptor (beta chain) was recorded in a study of blood T cell repertoires in COVID-19. Study in general: Nucleic acid was either cDNA or gDNA, and it came from T cells, B-cell-depleted T cells, or PBMCs.

Per the authors' pipeline: The assay estimated nucleated cells by amplifying reference gene primers. Assay: immunoSEQ multiplex PCR; the TCRdb copy retains only in-frame clones and omits some. The DNA gave D and trimming, while V, J and clone size come from that table. The sample contains more than 85,000 clones, about 76% of which appear only once. With 3 bases clipped from V and 7 bases from J, the junction kept 12 bases outside the gene matches. The CDR3 runs 17 residues. Germline lookup yields CDR1 MDHEN and CDR2 SYDVKM. The receptor's source is an elderly man with acute or convalescent COVID-19. Sequencing input: peripheral blood. J is TRBJ1-1 and V is TRBV28, with 12 bases that match TRBD1. In DNA form, the CDR3 reads TGTGCCAGCAGTTTTGCTGGGGGGGACAGGGGGCTCCATGAAGCTTTCTTT. Protein product: CASSFAGGDRGLHEAFF.